This T cell receptor (beta chain) is from a study of blood T cell repertoires in COVID-19 (dated by TCRdb to between 2020 and 2021). In terms of the full investigation: Collaborator samples came from the United States, Italy and Spain and covered acute and convalescent phases of COVID-19. Sample metadata almost always included a de-identified subject ID, COVID-19 status, age in years and sex. Subjects who had been exposed to COVID-19, were actively infected with it, or had recovered from it provided the deeply sampled blood TCRbeta repertoires that made up the dataset. The prospective study material was composed of cDNA or gDNA derived from T cells, B-cell-depleted T cells, or PBMCs. The samples were drawn from two sources: the first 160 participants of the ongoing ImmuneRACE study, and over 950 subjects contributed by 6 global collaborators. Where available, HLA class I and class II types were taken from metadata supplied by the sample provider and were not determined by assay-based typing. The repertoires were released in a freely available public database intended as a resource for research on the immune response to SARS-CoV-2. The paper as a whole reports these results and caveats: How much clinical and demographic metadata was included differed by source and by participant, and the metadata was provided uncurated.

Collaborating institutions collected whole blood in K2EDTA tubes following their own protocols. For TCRbeta analysis, collaborator samples were shipped as frozen whole blood, as isolated PBMCs, or as DNA extracted from either sample type. The immunoSEQ Assay, a bias-controlled multiplex PCR, was used to amplify TCRbeta CDR3 regions from genomic DNA. The paper's data handling went like this. Nucleated cell counts per sample were estimated from amplification of reference gene primers within the assay. To quantify the absolute abundance of each unique TCRbeta CDR3 rearrangement, sequence reads were collapsed and filtered. Productive Simpson clonality was computed per sample as the square root of Simpson's diversity index over productive rearrangements. What TCRdb holds here is the immuneACCESS table cut down to in-frame rearrangements. Part of the clones is not present; checked against another copy, under half of the missing clones reflect an unresolved V gene, and the others are unexplained. That table is the source of V, J and clone size, and D and trimming were worked out from the DNA. The sample data list approximately 320,000 clones, and 85% of these were observed just once. The ten biggest clones cover roughly 7.8% of the sample.

Between the V and J ends, shortened by 2 bases and 4 bases respectively, the junction contains 9 bases. The CDR3 sequence holds 14 residues, the cysteine and phenylalanine included. Only the CDR3 portion is preserved as DNA: 42 bases, with reading frame beginning at the first base. CDR1 and CDR2 are read off the germline V gene (reference sequence) as MNHNY and SVGAGI. This clone was seen once. Its antigen is still unknown. No base-level quality is on record; no much larger clone is a single base apart. Sample: peripheral blood. The receptor was derived from a human donor in a cohort sampled during active COVID-19. The sequence links TRBV6-6 to TRBJ1-5, with the D gene uncertain. The nucleotides read TGTGCCAGCAGTTACACAGTATCGAATCAGCCCCAGCATTTT. Its amino acids are CASSYTVSNQPQHF.